The clone carrying this TCR beta chain has a single count. Two negative PCRs, clearance, or symptom resolution had been documented for recovered Cohort 3 donors. Germline CDR1 SGHAT, CDR2 FQNNGV. V shed 1 base and J 5 bases; nucleotides not matched to a gene: 7. The CDR3 length is 15 residues. The data originate from a study of blood T cell repertoires in COVID-19. Study in general: The United States, Italy and Spain provided the acute and convalescent COVID-19 samples. In each case, the material was cDNA or gDNA derived from T cells, B-cell-depleted T cells, or PBMCs.

TCRdb's table, derived via immunoSEQ multiplex PCR, lists solely in-frame clones and lacks some. The profile shows around 160,000 clones, approximately 80% of them singletons. The sample comprised PBMCs or T cells enriched from blood (not recorded which). This TCR derives from a man aged 50 to 59 who had recovered from COVID-19. This chain connects TRBV11-2 to TRBJ2-7; TRBD1 agrees at 8 bases. CDR3 nucleotide sequence: TGTGCCAGCAGCTTAGCGCCCGGGACAGGCGACGAGCAGTACTTC. It is translated as CASSLAPGTGDEQYF.